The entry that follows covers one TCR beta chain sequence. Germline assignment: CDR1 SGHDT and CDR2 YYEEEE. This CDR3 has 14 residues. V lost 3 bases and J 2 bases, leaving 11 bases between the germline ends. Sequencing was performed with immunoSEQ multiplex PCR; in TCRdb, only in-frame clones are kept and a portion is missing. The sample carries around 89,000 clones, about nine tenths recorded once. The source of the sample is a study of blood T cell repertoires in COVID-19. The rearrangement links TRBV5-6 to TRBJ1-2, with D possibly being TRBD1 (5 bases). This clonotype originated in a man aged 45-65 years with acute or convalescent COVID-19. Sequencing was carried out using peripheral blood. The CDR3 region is CASSWGTTNYGYTF. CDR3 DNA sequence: TGTGCCAGCAGCTGGGGCACGACAAACTATGGCTACACCTTC.